This T cell receptor beta chain stems from a study of control samples from healthy donors and cancer patients. V lost 9 bases, J lost 11 bases, and 8 bases lay in between. Germline CDR1 and CDR2: SGHTS and YDEGEE. The CDR3 has 8 residues. The data were produced by immunoSEQ multiplex PCR, yet TCRdb's version contains in-frame clones alone and is incomplete. Of 95,000 to 150,000 clones listed, 92% are singletons. Sequencing used PBMCs. The rearrangement joins TRBV5-8 to TRBJ1-1; no definite D call. The source of this sequence is a man of 80 years or more with head and neck cancer. Here the CDR3 reads CATTMAFF. The CDR3 DNA reads as TGTGCCACCACCATGGCTTTCTTT.